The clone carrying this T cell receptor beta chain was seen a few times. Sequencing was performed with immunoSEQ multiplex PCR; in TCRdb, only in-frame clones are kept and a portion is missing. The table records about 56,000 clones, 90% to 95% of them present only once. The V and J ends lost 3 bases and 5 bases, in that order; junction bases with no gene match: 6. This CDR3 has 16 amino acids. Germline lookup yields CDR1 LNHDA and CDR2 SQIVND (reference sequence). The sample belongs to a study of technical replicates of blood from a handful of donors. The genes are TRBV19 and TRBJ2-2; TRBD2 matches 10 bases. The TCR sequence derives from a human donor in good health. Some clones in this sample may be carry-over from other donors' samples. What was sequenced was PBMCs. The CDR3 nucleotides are TGTGCCAGTAGTATCTGGACTAGCGGATCTACCGGGGAGCTGTTTTTT. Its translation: CASSIWTSGSTGELFF.